Following are 32 T cell receptor beta chains from one sample sequenced in a study of blood T cell repertoires in COVID-19. Measured with immunoSEQ multiplex PCR; TCRdb has only the in-frame clones, and not every one. The repertoire has about 480,000 clones, about 85% of them found once; the top ten carry roughly 8.5%. The sample consisted of PBMCs or T cells enriched from blood (not recorded which). The origin of the receptors is a woman aged 55-70 years who had recovered from COVID-19.

The chain employs TRBV15 and TRBJ2-3, with D possibly matching TRBD1 (5 bases). Trimming removed 3 bases at V and 1 base at J, with 8 bases between. Germline V gives CDR1 LNHNV, CDR2 YYDKDF (reference sequence). The CDR3 spans 14 residues. DNA for the CDR3: TGTGCCACCAGCAGTAGCAGGGGCACAGATACGCAGTATTTT. Translated: CATSSSRGTDTQYF.

The chain carries TRBV6-5 and TRBJ2-7; the D gene is possibly TRBD2 (6 bases). Germline V CDR1 and CDR2: MNHEY, SVGAGI. V was pared by 6 bases and J by 1 base, with 13 bases between. CDR3 length: 14 amino acids. CDR3 bases: TGTGCCAGCAGGAGACGGCGGGATTCCTACGAGCAGTACTTC. This encodes CASRRRRDSYEQYF.

This clone was seen once. This rearrangement joins TRBV2 to TRBJ1-6, with 10 nucleotides matching TRBD1. J gave up 10 bases and V 6 bases, and 3 bases lay outside the gene matches. The CDR3 is made up of 13 amino acids. From germline, CDR1 is SNHLY and CDR2 FYNNEI. This chain's CDR3 is CASRDRGLSPLHF. The CDR3 coding sequence is TGTGCCAGCAGAGACAGGGGGCTCTCACCCCTCCACTTT.

This chain joins TRBV5-5 and TRBJ2-2; 9 bases align to TRBD1. The CDR3 contains 15 residues. Looked up from germline, CDR1 is SGHKS and CDR2 is YYEKEE (reference sequence). The ends lost 5 bases at V and 4 bases at J; junction bases unmatched: 6. The CDR3 nucleotides are TGTGCCAGCAGGGGGACAGGGTCGGGCACCGGGGAGCTGTTTTTT. This gives the protein CASRGTGSGTGELFF.

This chain joins TRBV7-8 and TRBJ2-5; 10 nucleotides align to TRBD2. Germline V lookup: CDR1 SGHVS, CDR2 FQNEAQ. V trimming: 1 base; J trimming: 4 bases; junction bases outside the gene matches: 15. This CDR3 has 19 amino acids. In nucleotides, the CDR3 is TGTGCCAGCAGCTTAGGACGGGCTAGCGGGGGATCTGGGGGAGAGACCCAGTACTTC. Its translation is CASSLGRASGGSGGETQYF.

This chain joins TRBV5-1 and TRBJ1-1; 7 bases fit TRBD1. With 4 bases clipped from V and 4 bases from J, the junction kept 10 bases outside the gene matches. Germline loops: CDR1 SGHRS, CDR2 YFSETQ. The CDR3 extends over 15 amino acids. As DNA, the CDR3 is TGCGCCAGCAGCCTCCCACAGGGGAGTTCCACTGAAGCTTTCTTT. It specifies CASSLPQGSSTEAFF.

V and J are TRBV30 and TRBJ2-1; TRBD2 aligns across 8 bases. Germline V lookup: CDR1 GTSNPN, CDR2 SVGIG (reference sequence). Unmatched junction bases numbered 14, after V lost 1 base and J lost 9 bases. The CDR3 sequence is 16 residues long. CDR3 nucleotide sequence: TGTGCCTGGAGTGAACTGGGACTAGTAGGGGGGTTTGAGCAGTTCTTC. This codes for CAWSELGLVGGFEQFF.

The chain couples TRBV24-1 to TRBJ2-1; 8 bases are shared with TRBD1. With V trimmed by 2 bases and J by 3 bases, 5 bases remained unmatched. Germline V CDR1 and CDR2: KGHDR, SFDVKD. The CDR3 has 16 amino acids. The chain's CDR3 is CATSDSRTGSYNEQFF. The DNA for the CDR3 is TGTGCCACCAGTGATTCCCGGACAGGGAGCTACAATGAGCAGTTCTTC.

The rearrangement uses TRBV18 and TRBJ2-1; 9 nucleotides agree with TRBD1. Trimming removed 4 bases from V and 11 bases from J; junction bases left unmatched: 6. The length of the CDR3 is 13 residues. Germline CDR1 is KGHSH and CDR2 is LQKENI. The CDR3 region has the DNA TGTGCCAGCTCACTAGCGGACAGGGGACAGCAGTTCTTC. It codes for CASSLADRGQQFF.

The chain has TRBV5-5 and TRBJ2-1, with D possibly TRBD2 on 6 matching bases. From germline, CDR1 is SGHKS and CDR2 YYEKEE (reference sequence). The ends were cut back, 4 bases at V and 9 bases at J, with 23 bases in the middle. The CDR3 contains 16 residues. The CDR3 region is CASSRRGGAPLGEQFF. In nucleotides, the CDR3 is TGTGCCAGCAGCCGGAGGGGCGGGGCCCCCCTGGGTGAGCAGTTCTTC. Combining the CDR3 with reference TRBV5-5 and TRBJ2-1 gives the whole variable domain DAGVTQSPTHLIKTRGQQVTLRCSPISGHKSVSWYQQVLGQGPQFIFQYYEKEERGRGNFPDRFSARQFPNYSSELNVNALLLGDSALYLCASSRRGGAPLGEQFFGPGTRLTVL.

The V call is TRBV5-4, the J call TRBJ2-2; a weak D match, TRBD1 (6 bases). This CDR3 is 14 amino acids long. V lost 0 bases and J lost 7, with 10 bases in between. From germline, CDR1 is SGHNT and CDR2 YYREEE (reference sequence). This CDR3 reads CASSLEGGIGELFF. The CDR3 bases are TGTGCCAGCAGCTTGGAAGGGGGAATCGGGGAGCTGTTTTTT.

The chain uses TRBV19 and TRBJ2-3, with 8 bases matching TRBD1. The CDR3 runs 16 residues. V dropped 1 base and J dropped 1; count of bases not matched to a gene: 4. Looked up from germline, CDR1 is LNHDA and CDR2 is SQIVND (reference sequence). CDR3 loop: CASSIGVTGGTDTQYF. As DNA, the CDR3 is TGTGCCAGTAGTATAGGTGTGACAGGGGGCACAGATACGCAGTATTTT.

This clone has a handful of counts. The gene calls are TRBV2 and TRBJ1-5, with D perhaps matching TRBD1 (5 bases). This CDR3 has 18 residues. The V gene lost 4 bases and the J gene lost 7 bases, with 26 bases spanning the gap. Germline CDR1 is SNHLY and CDR2 is FYNNEI. The CDR3 DNA follows: TGTGCCAGCAGTGGATATTCCCCTCCCCAGGGCGTAAGGCAGCCCCAGCATTTT. Translated: CASSGYSPPQGVRQPQHF.

This clone showed up just a few times. The rearrangement joins TRBV5-1 to TRBJ1-1; D not certain. Trimming shortened V by 2 bases and J by 1 base, and 6 bases separated the two germline ends. This CDR3 has 13 residues. Germline CDR1 and CDR2: SGHRS and YFSETQ. CDR3: CASSLIENTEAFF. CDR3 coding DNA: TGCGCCAGCAGCTTAATAGAGAACACTGAAGCTTTCTTT.

The CDR3 protein is CASSSSIATQGNTF. In nucleotides, the CDR3 is TGTGCCAGCAGCTCCTCTATAGCCACCCAGGGGAACACCTTC. V and J are TRBV7-2 and TRBJ1-2; maybe TRBD1 (6 bases). Germline-derived CDR1 and CDR2 are SGHTA and FQGNSA. The V and J ends lost 4 bases and 12 bases respectively, with 21 bases between them. The CDR3 runs 14 residues.

The table lists this clone with a few counts. The V call is TRBV6-5, the J call TRBJ1-5; 7 positions agree with TRBD1. The CDR3 runs 15 residues. V lost 5 bases, J lost 2 bases, and 6 bases stayed unmatched. Germline-derived CDR1 and CDR2 are MNHEY and SVGAGI. The DNA for the CDR3 is TGTGCCAGCAGTAGACAGGGTTTGGGCAATCAGCCCCAGCATTTT. Its translation is CASSRQGLGNQPQHF.

V is TRBV4-1 and J is TRBJ2-1, with 16 bases aligning to TRBD2. The CDR3 loop spans 18 amino acids. From germline, CDR1 is MGHRA and CDR2 YSYEKL. J lost 0 bases, V lost 3 bases, and 2 bases had no gene match. CDR3 amino acids: CASSQGLAGGSSYNEQFF. CDR3 coding DNA: TGCGCCAGCAGCCAGGGACTAGCGGGGGGGAGCTCCTACAATGAGCAGTTCTTC.

The chain employs TRBV18 and TRBJ1-1; D not certain. Germline V gene sequence: CDR1 KGHSH, CDR2 LQKENI. Trimming stripped 3 bases from V and 3 bases from J, with 14 bases between. This CDR3 has 15 residues. The CDR3: CASSPPVGRHTEAFF. DNA of the CDR3: TGTGCCAGCTCACCCCCCGTAGGGAGGCACACTGAAGCTTTCTTT.

The genes are TRBV5-1 and TRBJ2-1; D possibly corresponds to TRBD2 (5 bases). The germline V and J ends were trimmed by 0 bases and 3 bases, with 13 bases remaining between them. This CDR3 region has 16 residues. Germline assignment: CDR1 SGHRS and CDR2 YFSETQ. Here the CDR3 DNA reads TGCGCCAGCAGCTTGGCCGGGGATTTCGGCTACAATGAGCAGTTCTTC. This codes for CASSLAGDFGYNEQFF.

V gene TRBV24-1 combines with J gene TRBJ1-4; 9 bases agree with TRBD1. Per germline, CDR1 KGHDR and CDR2 SFDVKD. V lost 4 bases to trimming and J lost 8 bases; unmatched junction nucleotides: 7. This CDR3 is 15 amino acids long. CDR3 region: CATSDTGGSGEKLFF. CDR3 DNA: TGTGCCACCAGTGACACAGGGGGCTCGGGGGAAAAACTGTTTTTT.

On this clone: This specimen includes other DNA sequences encoding the same CDR3. The rearrangement uses TRBV12-3 or TRBV12-4 and TRBJ1-1; the D is unclear. This CDR3 has 13 amino acids. Trimming left V 6 bases short and J 4 bases short, with 12 bases between. The CDR3 reads CASSFTGGTEAFF. The CDR3 DNA reads as TGTGCCAGCAGCTTCACCGGTGGCACTGAAGCTTTCTTT.

This chain uses TRBV12-5 with TRBJ1-5, with TRBD1 identical over 9 bases. Looked up from germline, CDR1 is LGHNT and CDR2 is FRNRAP. V dropped 8 bases and J dropped 7; count of bases not matched to a gene: 6. The CDR3 runs to 13 residues. In DNA, the CDR3 is TGTGCTAGTACCGGGACAGGGTCGCAGCCCCAGCATTTT. This encodes CASTGTGSQPQHF.

The CDR3 nucleotides are TGTGCCAGCTCCCCCCTCGGGGGTCAAGAGACCCAGTACTTC. Translation: CASSPLGGQETQYF. V and J are TRBV18 and TRBJ2-5, with D perhaps matching TRBD2 (6 bases). Germline CDR1 and CDR2: KGHSH and LQKENI. Deletions cut 6 bases from V and 2 bases from J, with 13 bases between. The CDR3 loop spans 14 amino acids.

CDR3 DNA: TGCAGTGCAGAGGGAGATACGCAGTATTTT. Translating it yields CSAEGDTQYF. The J gene is TRBJ2-3, the V gene TRBV20-1, with D possibly being TRBD2 (5 bases). V was pared by 6 bases and J by 5 bases, with 6 bases between. The CDR3 runs 10 residues. Germline CDR1 and CDR2: DFQATT and SNEGSKA (reference sequence).

In regard to this clone: The same CDR3 also results from other DNA sequences found in this sample. V usage is TRBV3-1 (or the pseudogene TRBV3-2) and J usage is TRBJ2-7, with 7 bases matching TRBD1. Germline loops: CDR1 LGHDT, CDR2 YNNKEL (reference sequence). This CDR3 has 13 amino acids. The V and J ends lost 3 bases and 3 bases, in that order; junction bases with no gene match: 2. The DNA for the CDR3 is TGTGCCAGCAGCCATCGGGACAGCTACGAGCAGTACTTC. As protein: CASSHRDSYEQYF.

The sample holds one count of this clone. The chain carries TRBV19 and TRBJ2-3; perhaps TRBD2 as D (5 bases). V was clipped by 3 bases and J by 1 base, with 8 bases between them. CDR1 and CDR2 from the germline V gene are LNHDA and SQIVND (reference sequence). The CDR3 loop spans 14 amino acids. The CDR3: CASSIFGGTDTQYF. CDR3 bases: TGTGCCAGTAGTATTTTCGGGGGCACAGATACGCAGTATTTT. The complete variable domain, with remaining parts taken from reference TRBV19 and TRBJ2-3, reads DGGITQSPKYLFRKEGQNVTLSCEQNLNHDAMYWYRQDPGQGLRLIYYSQIVNDFQKGDIAEGYSVSREKKESFPLTVTSAQKNPTAFYLCASSIFGGTDTQYFGPGTRLTVL.

The chain couples TRBV5-1 to TRBJ1-2, with a tentative D call TRBD1 (5 bases). In germline, CDR1 is SGHRS, CDR2 YFSETQ. V lost 4 bases and J lost 2, with 12 bases in between. This CDR3 spans 14 amino acids. The CDR3 is CASSLGPTNYGYTF. CDR3 coding DNA: TGCGCCAGCAGCCTGGGGCCAACAAACTATGGCTACACCTTC.

The chain uses TRBV6-6 and TRBJ1-3; D not certain. Trimming shortened V by 5 bases and J by 4 bases, and 21 bases separated the two germline ends. The CDR3 loop spans 17 amino acids. Germline lookup yields CDR1 MNHNY and CDR2 SVGAGI (reference sequence). In nucleotides, the CDR3 is TGTGCCAGCAGTCCCCCTAGCGCCAAGGCGCTCGGAAACACCATATATTTT. Protein product: CASSPPSAKALGNTIYF.

The CDR3, as DNA: TGTGCCGTCAGGGTCGGGGAAAAACTGTTTTTT. Its translation is CAVRVGEKLFF. This chain joins TRBV19 and TRBJ1-4; possibly TRBD1 for D (5 bases). CDR1 is LNHDA, CDR2 SQIVND, per germline (reference sequence). This CDR3 has 11 residues. V was cut by 11 bases and J by 8 bases, with 12 bases left in between. Supplemented by reference TRBV19 and TRBJ1-4, the full variable domain reads DGGITQSPKYLFRKEGQNVTLSCEQNLNHDAMYWYRQDPGQGLRLIYYSQIVNDFQKGDIAEGYSVSREKKESFPLTVTSAQKNPTAFYLCAVRVGEKLFFGSGTQLSVL.

As DNA, the CDR3 is TGTGCCATCAGCTACGGACAGGGGCAGTACTTC. Protein: CAISYGQGQYF. This chain links TRBV10-3 with TRBJ2-5; 9 nucleotides align to TRBD1. Germline CDR1 is ENHRY and CDR2 is SYGVKD. V dropped 6 bases and J dropped 11; count of bases not matched to a gene: 4. The CDR3 runs to 11 residues.

The chain uses TRBV5-8 and TRBJ1-6; a possible D gene is TRBD1 (5 bases). Germline V gene sequence: CDR1 SGHTS, CDR2 YDEGEE. The CDR3 spans 14 residues. V shed 2 bases and J shed 7 bases, with 10 bases lying between them. The chain's CDR3 is CASSFQGLNSPLHF. DNA of the CDR3: TGTGCCAGCAGCTTTCAGGGATTAAATTCACCCCTCCACTTT.

The rearrangement links TRBV25-1 to TRBJ2-3; TRBD2 is a possible D gene (5 bases). The ends were cut back, 6 bases at V and 2 bases at J, with 15 bases in the middle. Germline V lookup: CDR1 MGHDK, CDR2 SYGVNS. The CDR3 loop spans 15 amino acids. CDR3 coding DNA: TGTGCCAGCAGCCCCCTGTGGGGAGACACAGATACGCAGTATTTT. This translates into CASSPLWGDTDTQYF.